The 20 T cell receptor beta chains given below trace back to one sample, sequenced in a study of blood T cells in healthy people across ages. The use of a sample-barcoded 5' primer and a J-beta primer mix characterized a second PCR of roughly 6 to 12 cycles. A single record per CDR3 protein comes from TCRdb applying MiXCR to the 5' RACE reads. Of hundreds of thousands of distinct CDR3 sequences listed, about half are singletons. The sequenced sample was blood. The receptors stem from a man at least 80 years old in good health.

Of note for this clonotype: A read error may account for a junction end that differs from germline. This sequence joins TRBV27 and TRBJ1-2; D is perhaps TRBD1 (5 bases). The CDR3 sequence is 15 residues long. The V gene's germline CDR1 is MNHEY and CDR2 SMNVEV (reference sequence). In DNA, the CDR3 is TGTGCCAGCAGCTTATCGGCGGGGGTAAGGACTGGCCACACCTTC. Residues: CASSLSAGVRTGHTF.

The V call is TRBV27, the J call TRBJ1-2; TRBD1 matches at 8 bases. Germline V gene sequence: CDR1 MNHEY, CDR2 SMNVEV (reference sequence). V was clipped by 6 bases and J by 8 bases; unmatched bases: 11. This CDR3 contains 14 residues. CDR3 sequence reads: CASSPGGAGKGYTF. The CDR3 DNA follows: TGTGCCAGCAGCCCAGGGGGCGCCGGTAAAGGCTACACCTTC.

The V call is TRBV20-1, the J call TRBJ2-1; 8 nucleotides match TRBD2. Germline V lookup: CDR1 DFQATT, CDR2 SNEGSKA (reference sequence). V lost 2 bases, J lost 7 bases, and 4 bases stayed unmatched. The CDR3 totals 13 residues. Here the CDR3 reads CSARSGSMNEQFF. In nucleotides, the CDR3 is TGCAGTGCTAGAAGCGGGAGTATGAATGAGCAGTTCTTC.

This clonotype was detected a few times. This chain joins TRBV6-2 or TRBV6-3 and TRBJ2-5, with TRBD2 matching 7 bases. V lost 6 bases and J lost 0; bases outside the gene matches: 10. The CDR3 consists of 16 residues. Germline assignment: CDR1 MNHEY and CDR2 SVGEGT. In DNA, the CDR3 is TGTGCCAGCAGAACCCCCAGCGGGACCCACCAAGAGACCCAGTACTTC. It codes for CASRTPSGTHQETQYF.

The chain has TRBV3-1 and TRBJ2-4; D not certain. Germline CDR1 LGHDT, CDR2 YNNKEL (reference sequence). CDR3 size: 12 residues. Deletions cut 3 bases from V and 1 base from J, with 1 base between. CDR3 DNA sequence: TGTGCCAGCAGCCAGGCCAAAAACATTCAGTACTTC. It yields the protein CASSQAKNIQYF. Complete variable domain (other parts from reference TRBV3-1 and TRBJ2-4): DTAVSQTPKYLVTQMGNDKSIKCEQNLGHDTMYWYKQDSKKFLKIMFSYNNKELIINETVPNRFSPKSPDKAHLNLHINSLELGDSAVYFCASSQAKNIQYFGAGTRLSVL.

This rearrangement joins TRBV19 to TRBJ1-5; no reliable D call. Trimming took off 3 bases at V and 4 bases at J, with 4 bases between the two ends. The CDR3 loop spans 12 amino acids. From germline, CDR1 is LNHDA and CDR2 SQIVND (reference sequence). DNA of the CDR3: TGTGCCAGTAGTATCCAGAATCAGCCCCAGCATTTT. Amino acid sequence: CASSIQNQPQHF. The complete variable domain, with remaining parts taken from reference TRBV19 and TRBJ1-5, reads DGGITQSPKYLFRKEGQNVTLSCEQNLNHDAMYWYRQDPGQGLRLIYYSQIVNDFQKGDIAEGYSVSREKKESFPLTVTSAQKNPTAFYLCASSIQNQPQHFGDGTRLSIL.

On this clonotype itself: Just one base apart from a much larger clone, this may be a read error. The chain has TRBV6-8 and TRBJ2-5; maybe TRBD2 (7 bases). Deletions cut 11 bases from V and 11 bases from J, with 24 bases between. Germline loops: CDR1 MNHGY, CDR2 SAAAGT. CDR3 length: 13 amino acids. CDR3 loop: CAGGGVSYNEQYF. The CDR3 nucleotides are TGTGCCGGAGGGGGGGTCTCCTACAATGAGCAGTACTTC.

The chain couples TRBV29-1 to TRBJ2-6; TRBD1 aligns across 8 bases. Germline CDR1 reads SQVTM; CDR2 reads ANQGSEA. CDR3 length: 15 amino acids. The ends lost 5 bases at V and 1 base at J; junction bases unmatched: 4. In DNA, the CDR3 is TGCAGCGTTTGGACAGGGCAGTCTGGGGCCAACGTCCTGACTTTC. It codes for CSVWTGQSGANVLTF.

The chain recombines TRBV6-6 with TRBJ2-7, with TRBD1 matching 8 bases. The J call is doubtful: the DNA matches TRBJ2-5 better. The CDR3 spans 14 residues. Germline-derived CDR1 and CDR2 are MNHNY and SVGAGI (reference sequence). The CDR3 sequence: CASSYSTGVETQYF. CDR3 bases: TGTGCCAGCAGTTACTCGACAGGGGTGGAGACCCAGTACTTC.

The chain uses TRBV4-3 and TRBJ2-5; 11 positions match TRBD2. The CDR3 covers 15 residues. Germline V gives CDR1 LGHNA, CDR2 YSLEER. The junction had 4 bases not matched to a gene; V was cut back by 4 bases and J by 3 bases. As DNA, the CDR3 is TGCGCCAGCAGCCGACGGGGACTAGCGGAAGAGACCCAGTACTTC. Translated, it gives CASSRRGLAEETQYF.

This sequence joins TRBV20-1 and TRBJ2-5; 11 nucleotides align to TRBD1. Per the germline V gene, CDR1 is DFQATT and CDR2 is SNEGSKA (reference sequence). V trimming: 7 bases; J trimming: 4 bases; junction bases outside the gene matches: 11. The CDR3 has 15 residues. This CDR3 reads CSDTGQGAAGETQYF. The CDR3 bases are TGCAGTGATACAGGACAGGGGGCAGCGGGAGAGACCCAGTACTTC.

There are many counts of this clonotype. This rearrangement joins TRBV9 to TRBJ2-5; D is perhaps TRBD1 (5 bases). The CDR3 consists of 15 residues. V gave up 2 bases and J gave up 5 bases, with 16 bases separating them. Germline V lookup: CDR1 SGDLS, CDR2 YYNGEE. The CDR3 loop is CASSVQDTMGETQYF. The CDR3 DNA follows: TGTGCCAGCAGCGTTCAGGACACAATGGGGGAGACCCAGTACTTC.

To note about this clonotype: A read error may produce the germline difference seen at one junction end. This sequence joins TRBV7-3 and TRBJ2-1; 7 bases line up with TRBD2. The J call may be incorrect, as the DNA end agrees better with TRBJ2-7. Germline values: CDR1 SGHTA, CDR2 FQGTGA. The CDR3 is 16 amino acids. CDR3 sequence: CASSLTTGGSYNEQYF. In nucleotides, the CDR3 is TGCGCCAGCAGCTTAACGACGGGGGGTTCCTACAATGAGCAGTACTTC.

This clonotype has only a few counts. The chain combines TRBV4-3 with TRBJ2-7; unclear D gene. V lost 0 bases and J 7 bases, leaving 16 bases between the germline ends. CDR3 length: 15 residues. CDR1 and CDR2 (germline): LGHNA, YSLEER. The CDR3 spells CASSQEQVSLREQYF. The CDR3 DNA is TGCGCCAGCAGCCAAGAGCAGGTCTCTCTACGGGAGCAGTACTTC.

Notes on this clonotype: The junction and the germline gene differ at one end; a read error may be behind it. The rearrangement joins TRBV7-9 to TRBJ1-4; TRBD1 agrees at 7 bases. The CDR3 spans 15 residues. CDR1 and CDR2 from the germline V gene are SEHNR and FQNEAQ (reference sequence). Here the CDR3 reads CASSLGAQGSENLFF. The CDR3 DNA sequence: TGTGCCAGCAGCTTAGGAGCACAGGGGAGCGAAAATCTGTTTTTT. The entire variable domain, with the rest obtained from reference TRBV7-9 and TRBJ1-4, is as follows: DTGVSQNPRHKITKRGQNVTFRCDPISEHNRLYWYRQTLGQGPEFLTYFQNEAQLEKSRLLSDRFSAERPKGSFSTLEIQRTEQGDSAMYLCASSLGAQGSENLFFGSGTQLSVL.

As to this clonotype: A much larger clone differs by one base, so this may be a read error. The chain employs TRBV20-1 and TRBJ2-5; D remains unclear. The germline V gene has CDR1 DFQATT and CDR2 SNEGSKA (reference sequence). The CDR3 spans 14 residues. The V gene lost 1 base and the J gene lost 0 bases, with 9 bases spanning the gap. The CDR3 reads CSARASWYQETQYF. CDR3 nucleotide sequence: TGCAGTGCTAGAGCCTCGTGGTACCAAGAGACCCAGTACTTC.

This sequence joins TRBV12-3 or TRBV12-4 and TRBJ2-7, with D perhaps matching TRBD2 (5 bases). This CDR3 has 13 amino acids. V shed 6 bases and J shed 3 bases, with 12 bases lying between them. For the CDR3, the DNA is TGTGCCAGCAGGGCTGAGGGCCTCTACGAGCAGTACTTC. Residues: CASRAEGLYEQYF.

The chain has TRBV5-1 and TRBJ2-1, with D tentatively TRBD2 (5 bases). The CDR3 loop spans 17 amino acids. The V end lost 0 bases, the J end lost 9 bases, and 22 bases lay between the germline ends. Germline V CDR1 and CDR2: SGHRS, YFSETQ. CDR3 DNA sequence: TGCGCCAGCAGCTTGGGATCCCTAGCCATGACGATGGGTGAGCAGTTCTTC. This translates into CASSLGSLAMTMGEQFF.

V usage is TRBV7-9 and J usage is TRBJ1-1, with a possible D match to TRBD1 (6 bases). This CDR3 spans 14 amino acids. CDR1 is SEHNR and CDR2 is FQNEAQ in the germline V gene (reference sequence). Trimming left V 1 base short and J 4 bases short, with 10 bases between. The CDR3 sequence is CASSLGRGSTEAFF. CDR3 nucleotides: TGTGCCAGCAGCTTAGGCAGGGGAAGCACTGAAGCTTTCTTT.

The chain links TRBV29-1 to TRBJ2-7; 7 nucleotides match TRBD1. Trimming removed 0 bases from V and 1 base from J; junction bases left unmatched: 0. The CDR3 is 13 residues long. CDR1 is SQVTM, CDR2 ANQGSEA, per germline. The CDR3 region has the DNA TGCAGCGTTGAAGAACAGGGGTCCTACGAGCAGTACTTC. This gives the protein CSVEEQGSYEQYF.